This record concerns one TCR beta chain sequence. The assay was immunoSEQ multiplex PCR, and TCRdb's table has in-frame clones only and misses some. The sample lists roughly 160,000 clones, about 85% seen once, with less than 8% in the top ten. This sample stems from a study of blood T cell repertoires in COVID-19. The V end was cut by 10 bases, the J end by 3 bases, with 11 bases between. The CDR3 is 12 residues long. Sequenced sample: peripheral blood. The clonotype originates from a man older than 75 with COVID-19, enrolled during active disease. This chain connects TRBV12-3 or TRBV12-4 to TRBJ2-3; D possibly corresponds to TRBD2 (6 bases). CDR3 region: CATHGGTDTQYF. The CDR3 nucleotides are TGTGCCACCCATGGGGGGACAGATACGCAGTATTTT.